Presented here are 27 T cell receptor beta chains from one specimen sequenced in a study of T cell responses to AZD1222 COVID-19 vaccine (dated by TCRdb to about 2021). The library was built by means of the immunoSEQ multiplex PCR assay. TCRdb limited this immuneACCESS table to in-frame rearrangements with V and J called. A share of clones is missing; checked studies link under half to unresolved V genes, and the rest is unexplained. Here the sample has approximately 64,000 clones; roughly 84% occur a single time. About 9.4% of the sample rests with the top ten. The sample's time point label, in plain terms: baseline before first vaccination. Sequencing was performed on peripheral blood, taken on day 0 of AZD1222 vaccination. All receptors derive from an adult in good health.

This clone came up a few times. This sequence joins TRBV5-4 and TRBJ1-3, with D uncertain. The CDR3 sequence is 17 residues long. Trimming cost V 4 bases and J 7 bases, with 24 bases left between them. The germline V gene has CDR1 SGHNT and CDR2 YYREEE (reference sequence). The CDR3 DNA is TGTGCCAGCAGCAAATTTAGCACGATCCCCTCTGAGAACACCATATATTTT. This gives the protein CASSKFSTIPSENTIYF.

This chain joins TRBV27 and TRBJ2-1, with 8 bases identical to TRBD1. CDR3 size: 15 residues. Germline V gives CDR1 MNHEY, CDR2 SMNVEV (reference sequence). The trim removed 3 bases at V and 9 bases at J, leaving 10 bases unmatched. The CDR3 reads CASSFTGQGFTEQFF. In DNA, the CDR3 is TGTGCCAGCAGTTTTACCGGACAGGGTTTCACTGAGCAGTTCTTC.

A few counts support this clone. Other DNA sequences in the same sample also yield this CDR3. The CDR3 coding sequence is TGTGCCAGCAGTTTAGGGTACGAGCAGTACTTC. This sequence encodes CASSLGYEQYF. The chain has TRBV28 and TRBJ2-7; no clear D. The CDR3 sequence is 11 residues long. The V end was cut by 2 bases, the J end by 4 bases, with 3 bases between. Germline V gives CDR1 MDHEN, CDR2 SYDVKM.

V is TRBV6-5 and J is TRBJ2-7; D possibly uses TRBD1 or TRBD2 (5 bases each). Germline V gene lookup returns CDR1 MNHEY and CDR2 SVGAGI. This CDR3 contains 14 residues. Trimming cost V 9 bases and J 4 bases, with 19 bases left between them. For the CDR3, the DNA is TGTGCCAGTATTCAGGGCGTAGGACTGTACGAGCAGTACTTC. Translating it yields CASIQGVGLYEQYF.

V is TRBV2 and J is TRBJ2-7; the D is unclear. The CDR3 covers 12 residues. The germline V and J ends were trimmed by 11 bases and 3 bases, with 14 bases remaining between them. Looked up from germline, CDR1 is SNHLY and CDR2 is FYNNEI. Here the CDR3 DNA reads TGTGCCTCCTTGACGGTATACTACGAGCAGTACTTC. Its translation: CASLTVYYEQYF.

This clone was detected a few times. The rearrangement uses TRBV9 and TRBJ2-3, with D perhaps assigned TRBD1 or TRBD2 (5 bases each). CDR3 size: 13 residues. Trimming shortened V by 4 bases and J by 6 bases, and 12 bases separated the two germline ends. CDR1 SGDLS and CDR2 YYNGEE come from the germline V gene. CDR3 amino acids: CASSRRGGDTQYF. The CDR3 DNA follows: TGTGCCAGCAGCCGACGGGGCGGGGATACGCAGTATTTT.

This chain links TRBV7-9 with TRBJ1-1; D might be TRBD1 (6 bases). The CDR3 consists of 15 residues. CDR1 and CDR2 from the germline V gene are SEHNR and FQNEAQ (reference sequence). Trimming took 5 bases from V and 11 from J, leaving 24 bases between them. The CDR3 loop reads CASSLSTGASLWAFF. For the CDR3, the DNA is TGTGCCAGCAGCCTCTCGACAGGCGCCTCATTGTGGGCTTTCTTT.

This clone appeared a few times. The gene calls are TRBV4-2 and TRBJ2-7, with 13 bases lining up with TRBD2. This CDR3 has 17 amino acids. CDR1 is LGHNA, CDR2 YNFKEQ, per germline. After removal of 1 base from V and 2 bases from J, the junction contained 5 bases not matched to a gene. The CDR3 sequence: CASSQGTSGGKAYEQYF. CDR3 nucleotide sequence: TGTGCCAGCAGCCAAGGGACTAGCGGGGGCAAAGCCTACGAGCAGTACTTC.

The chain uses TRBV12-5 and TRBJ2-3; 8 nucleotides align to TRBD1. CDR3 length: 18 residues. Germline V lookup: CDR1 LGHNT, CDR2 FRNRAP. V dropped 3 bases and J dropped 2; count of bases not matched to a gene: 13. The CDR3 nucleotides read TGTGCTAGTGGTTTTACCGTCCTCGGACAGGGCAACACAGATACGCAGTATTTT. Its protein product is CASGFTVLGQGNTDTQYF.

The chain carries TRBV30 and TRBJ2-3; 12 nucleotides match TRBD1. Germline CDR1 GTSNPN, CDR2 SVGIG (reference sequence). Losses at the gene ends were 8 bases for V and 7 bases for J; bases not matched to a gene: 10. The CDR3 runs 14 residues. This CDR3 is CAGTGTGGANTQYF. The CDR3 region has the DNA TGTGCCGGAACCGGGACAGGGGGCGCGAATACGCAGTATTTT.

As to this clone: The germline gene is not matched at one end of the junction; a read error may be the cause. The chain combines TRBV30 with TRBJ1-4, with D tentatively TRBD1 (6 bases). CDR3 length: 14 residues. Germline assignment: CDR1 GTSNPN and CDR2 SVGIG (reference sequence). The CDR3 here is CAWSQPPALDRRVF. CDR3 bases: TGTGCCTGGAGTCAGCCCCCTGCCTTGGACAGACGGGTTTTT.

This sequence joins TRBV27 and TRBJ1-1; perhaps TRBD1 as D (6 bases). The germline V gene encodes CDR1 MNHEY and CDR2 SMNVEV (reference sequence). V dropped 2 bases and J dropped 1 base, with 8 bases sitting between them. The CDR3 sequence is 14 residues long. The CDR3 DNA follows: TGTGCCAGCAGTTTAACAGGGACGAACACTGAAGCTTTCTTT. Translation: CASSLTGTNTEAFF.

This rearrangement joins TRBV9 to TRBJ2-7; a weak D match, TRBD1 (6 bases). Trimming left V 0 bases short and J 6 bases short, with 7 bases between. There are 12 residues in the CDR3. Looked up from germline, CDR1 is SGDLS and CDR2 is YYNGEE. For the CDR3, the DNA is TGTGCCAGCAGCGTAGGGGGGCCCGAGCAGTACTTC. This sequence encodes CASSVGGPEQYF.

This sequence joins TRBV6-2 or TRBV6-3 and TRBJ1-2; maybe TRBD1 (6 bases). Germline V gives CDR1 MNHEY, CDR2 SVGEGT. V was pared by 0 bases and J by 4 bases, with 18 bases between. This CDR3 is 17 amino acids long. CDR3 bases: TGTGCCAGCAGTTACTCGTCTAGGGGGGGTTTCTTCTATGGCTACACCTTC. It codes for CASSYSSRGGFFYGYTF.

The chain links TRBV5-4 to TRBJ1-6; 8 bases line up with TRBD1. The CDR3 sequence is 14 residues long. V was clipped by 4 bases and J by 9 bases; unmatched bases: 6. Germline CDR1 is SGHNT and CDR2 is YYREEE (reference sequence). As DNA, the CDR3 is TGTGCCAGCAGCCCGGGACAGGCGGGTTCACCCCTCCACTTT. This codes for CASSPGQAGSPLHF.

The rearrangement uses TRBV30 and TRBJ2-6; 8 positions agree with TRBD2. Looked up from germline, CDR1 is GTSNPN and CDR2 is SVGIG (reference sequence). Trimming at V came to 2 bases and at J to 0 bases, leaving 3 bases not matched to a gene. The CDR3 covers 16 residues. This chain's CDR3 is CAWSSGGSSGANVLTF. The CDR3 DNA reads as TGTGCCTGGAGTTCGGGGGGGAGCTCTGGGGCCAACGTCCTGACTTTC. The full variable domain, rest sourced from reference TRBV30 and TRBJ2-6, is SQTIHQWPATLVQPVGSPLSLECTVEGTSNPNLYWYRQAAGRGLQLLFYSVGIGQISSEVPQNLSASRPQDRQFILSSKKLLLSDSGFYLCAWSSGGSSGANVLTFGAGSRLTVL.

The chain joins TRBV6-5 to TRBJ1-1; D is undetermined. V lost 0 bases and J lost 4, with 12 bases in between. This CDR3 region has 15 residues. Germline-derived CDR1 and CDR2 are MNHEY and SVGAGI. The CDR3 loop is CASSYSSGVGTEAFF. The CDR3 bases are TGTGCCAGCAGTTACTCCTCCGGAGTAGGCACTGAAGCTTTCTTT.

This clone was seen once. This chain joins TRBV11-2 and TRBJ1-1, with D perhaps TRBD1 (5 bases). This CDR3 spans 14 amino acids. V was shortened by 5 bases and J by 3 bases, with 13 bases between the two germline ends. Germline CDR1 and CDR2: SGHAT and FQNNGV. The CDR3 nucleotides are TGTGCCAGCAGCCCCGATTGGGGGTACACTGAAGCTTTCTTT. This gives the protein CASSPDWGYTEAFF.

V gene TRBV7-9 combines with J gene TRBJ1-4; D is uncertain. Trimming pared 1 base from V and 3 bases from J, leaving 6 bases between. This CDR3 has 14 residues. Germline V gene sequence: CDR1 SEHNR, CDR2 FQNEAQ (reference sequence). For the CDR3, the DNA is TGTGCCAGCAGCTTAGGCGGACCTAATGAAAAACTGTTTTTT. Translating it yields CASSLGGPNEKLFF.

The V and J genes are TRBV11-3 and TRBJ2-3, with TRBD2 matching over 9 bases. Germline CDR1 reads SGHNT; CDR2 reads YENEEA. Trimming took 3 bases from V and 5 from J; bases not matched to a gene: 15. This CDR3 spans 18 amino acids. This CDR3 is CASSFGGGAPPRIDTQYF. CDR3 in DNA: TGTGCCAGCAGCTTCGGCGGGGGGGCCCCCCCTCGAATAGATACGCAGTATTTT.

The chain recombines TRBV5-4 with TRBJ1-1; 11 nucleotides match TRBD1. CDR1 SGHNT and CDR2 YYREEE come from the germline V gene (reference sequence). CDR3 length: 18 residues. Unmatched junction bases numbered 10, after V lost 3 bases and J lost 0 bases. CDR3 sequence (DNA): TGTGCCAGCAGCTCCGGCTTAGGGGGACAGGGGGTGAACACTGAAGCTTTCTTT. Protein product: CASSSGLGGQGVNTEAFF.

The chain recombines TRBV12-3 or TRBV12-4 with TRBJ1-1; D uncertain. CDR3 length equals 11 residues. The V and J ends lost 7 bases and 0 bases respectively, with 3 bases between them. CDR3 amino acids: CASNLNTEAFF. The CDR3 nucleotides are TGTGCCAGCAACTTGAACACTGAAGCTTTCTTT.

This clone has only a few counts. CDR3 loop: CASSLNGVAGELFF. The CDR3 coding sequence is TGTGCCAGCAGCTTAAATGGGGTGGCCGGGGAGCTGTTTTTT. The chain is built from TRBV7-3 and TRBJ2-2; D unresolved. Germline V lookup: CDR1 SGHTA, CDR2 FQGTGA. The CDR3 is made up of 14 amino acids. V lost 1 base and J lost 6, with 9 bases in between.

In its sample, this clone was seen a few times. The V gene is TRBV10-3, the J gene TRBJ1-2, with D unclear. The V gene lost 3 bases and the J gene lost 2 bases, with 7 bases spanning the gap. The CDR3 totals 13 residues. CDR1 is ENHRY, CDR2 SYGVKD, per germline. CDR3 region: CAISEAENYGYTF. CDR3 nucleotide sequence: TGTGCCATCAGTGAAGCAGAGAACTATGGCTACACCTTC.

This sequence joins TRBV2 and TRBJ2-3; D unclear. CDR3 size: 12 residues. Trimming pared 10 bases from V and 3 bases from J, leaving 11 bases between. Germline V gene data show CDR1 as SNHLY and CDR2 as FYNNEI. The CDR3 sequence: CANSQATDTQYF. DNA for the CDR3: TGTGCCAACTCCCAAGCTACAGATACGCAGTATTTT.

V gene TRBV5-4 combines with J gene TRBJ2-7, with D perhaps matching TRBD1 (5 bases). This CDR3 is 13 amino acids long. Germline-derived CDR1 and CDR2 are SGHNT and YYREEE (reference sequence). The V end lost 0 bases, the J end lost 6 bases, and 10 bases lay between the germline ends. CDR3 sequence: CASSLEGVGEQYF. The CDR3, as DNA: TGTGCCAGCAGCTTGGAAGGGGTAGGCGAGCAGTACTTC.

The CDR3 nucleotides are TGTGCCAGCAGTTCCCGACAGGGGCTTAATTCACCCCTCCACTTT. It translates to CASSSRQGLNSPLHF. V usage is TRBV28 and J usage is TRBJ1-6; 8 nucleotides align to TRBD1. The V segment lost 4 bases and the J segment 6 bases; nucleotides outside the gene matches: 5. The germline V gene encodes CDR1 MDHEN and CDR2 SYDVKM. CDR3 length equals 15 residues. The whole variable domain, filled in from reference TRBV28 and TRBJ1-6, reads DVKVTQSSRYLVKRTGEKVFLECVQDMDHENMFWYRQDPGLGLRLIYFSYDVKMKEKGDIPEGYSVSREKKERFSLILESASTNQTSMYLCASSSRQGLNSPLHFGNGTRLTVT.